The entry below describes one TCR beta chain. This entry is derived from a study of blood T cell repertoires in COVID-19. Study summary: Both acute and convalescent COVID-19 samples were obtained from the United States, Italy and Spain.

Profiling relied on immunoSEQ multiplex PCR, and the TCRdb table lists in-frame clones only, not all of them. Here the sample spans approximately 140,000 clones, more than 70% being singletons. The CDR3 sequence is 12 residues long. Looked up from germline, CDR1 is SGHTA and CDR2 is FQGTGA. Trimming left V 7 bases short and J 5 bases short, with 11 bases between. This sequence joins TRBV7-3 and TRBJ2-5; D gene ambiguous. The sequenced sample consisted of peripheral blood. The sequence was obtained from a man in his sixties with active or convalescent COVID-19. CDR3 residues: CASTIKWETQYF. Written as DNA, the CDR3 is TGTGCCAGCACTATCAAATGGGAGACCCAGTACTTC.